These 7 T cell receptor beta chains originate from one sample sequenced in a study of T cells in Graves' hyperthyroidism and ophthalmopathy (dated by TCRdb to between 2017 and 2020). Library prep was done by multiplex PCR. Reads for this sample came from an Illumina HiSeq 2000. The TCR beta CDR3 regions were amplified from the RNA transcripts. The TCR CDR3 was subjected to a first round of RT-PCR using the HTBI primer set and the Qiagen OneStep RT-PCR kit. TCRdb redid the processing of the public reads, applying fastp at Q25 and MiXCR, and retained in-frame beta chains. Identical CDR3 protein sequences are pooled into one entry, listed with their most common genes and DNA. The sample profile shows more than 300,000 distinct CDR3 sequences; about a sixth of them were found once. The ten biggest clones cover roughly a third of the sample. The sequenced material came from blood. The source is a woman aged 25 to 45 with Graves' hyperthyroidism that later progressed to Graves' ophthalmopathy.

This clonotype has just a few counts. Possible read error: a much larger clone is one base away. This rearrangement joins TRBV10-3 to TRBJ2-7, with TRBD2 matching 8 bases. This CDR3 has 17 amino acids. Looked up from germline, CDR1 is ENHRY and CDR2 is SYGVKD. CDR3 nucleotide sequence: TGTGCCATCAGTGATCCCGAAGCGGGGGTCATCTCCTACGAGCAGCACTTC. It specifies CAISDPEAGVISYEQHF.

This clonotype was recorded many times. This chain uses TRBV7-9 with TRBJ2-3, with D perhaps TRBD2 (5 bases). Trimming left V 5 bases short and J 1 base short, with 16 bases between. The CDR3 runs to 16 residues. Germline CDR1 SEHNR, CDR2 FQNEAQ (reference sequence). CDR3 nucleotides: TGTGCCAGCAGCCGGATAGGGTGGGGAGGCACAGATACGCAGTATTTT. Translated: CASSRIGWGGTDTQYF.

This clonotype was counted only a few times. The V call is TRBV30, the J call TRBJ2-3, with 10 bases identical to TRBD2. From germline, CDR1 is GTSNPN and CDR2 SVGIG (reference sequence). The V segment lost 1 base and the J segment 6 bases; nucleotides outside the gene matches: 10. CDR3 length: 16 amino acids. The DNA of the CDR3 is TGTGCCTGGAGTGGGCTCAGCGGGGGGGCTCCTGATACGCAGTATTTT. Protein: CAWSGLSGGAPDTQYF.

This clonotype has at least ten counts. This rearrangement joins TRBV28 to TRBJ1-2; D possibly corresponds to TRBD1 (5 bases). Germline V gene lookup returns CDR1 MDHEN and CDR2 SYDVKM. The CDR3 has 13 residues. V was cut by 2 bases and J by 4 bases, with 8 bases left in between. CDR3 DNA: TGTGCCAGCAGTTTAAGGCAGGGCTATGGCTACACCTTC. Translation: CASSLRQGYGYTF.

The V call is TRBV5-1, the J call TRBJ1-2, with TRBD1 matching over 8 bases. The CDR3 is 14 amino acids. V trimming: 2 bases; J trimming: 6 bases; junction bases outside the gene matches: 6. CDR1 is SGHRS and CDR2 is YFSETQ in the germline V gene. The CDR3 region is CASSFQGARHGYTF. The CDR3 DNA sequence: TGCGCCAGCAGCTTCCAGGGGGCGCGCCATGGCTACACCTTC.

This sequence joins TRBV19 and TRBJ1-5, with D possibly being TRBD1 (6 bases). Germline assignment: CDR1 LNHDA and CDR2 SQIVND (reference sequence). The CDR3 sequence is 13 residues long. The V gene lost 5 bases and the J gene lost 3 bases, with 8 bases spanning the gap. Here the CDR3 DNA reads TGTGCCAGTAGTTGGGGGCACAATCAGCCCCAGCATTTT. It yields the protein CASSWGHNQPQHF.

This clonotype has at least ten counts. This chain joins TRBV6-1 and TRBJ1-5, with D tentatively TRBD1 (6 bases). The CDR3 covers 13 residues. The germline V gene has CDR1 MNHNS and CDR2 SASEGT. Deletions cut 6 bases from V and 6 bases from J, with 12 bases between. CDR3 region: CASSHREGQPQHF. CDR3 DNA: TGTGCCAGCAGCCACAGGGAAGGTCAGCCCCAGCATTTT.